Listed below are T cell receptor beta chains from one sample, sequenced in a study of CD8 T cells in ankylosing spondylitis. TCRdb re-analysed the 5' RACE reads in MiXCR, keeping a single row per CDR3 protein. Counted here are around 150,000 distinct CDR3 sequences, under 55% occurring once; the ten biggest clones make up 13% to 15%. Sequenced: synovial fluid, either unsorted or a sorted T cell fraction (not recorded which). The receptors were gathered from a male donor with ankylosing spondylitis. The CDR3 runs from the conserved cysteine through the conserved F or W. The order of the fields is V gene, CDR3 length, CDR3 protein.

>TRBV5-5|16
CASSHLSGRLPETQYF
>TRBV30|11
CASDPGDGYTF
>TRBV3-1|18
CASSPGLAGHFSYNEQFF
>TRBV24-1|14
CATILRSVADTQYF
>TRBV12-3/TRBV12-4|15
CASSGLAGGPSEQFF
>TRBV11-2|17
CASSLDPSGRRTDTQYF
>TRBV29-1|12
CSVAGLVDEQYF
>TRBV20-1|15
CSASAGVGFDQPQHF
>TRBV5-1|15
CASSFRTGGPSEQYF
>TRBV6-4|16
CASSRDPAGSYNEQFF
>TRBV12-3/TRBV12-4|15
CASSQRDREDNTIYF
>TRBV4-1|15
CASSQDWVSSYEQYF
>TRBV27|18
CASSLALGPSSYNSPLHF